Presented here are 2 T cell receptor beta chains from one specimen sequenced in a study of control samples from healthy donors and cancer patients. Produced via immunoSEQ multiplex PCR; TCRdb's table is partial and in-frame only. The sample lists 60,000 to 95,000 clones; approximately 88% were seen once. Sequenced input: PBMCs. The receptor set was obtained from a woman between 45 and 65 years old with colorectal cancer.

The J gene is TRBJ1-4, the V gene TRBV6-1, with D perhaps TRBD1 (5 bases). V was pared by 5 bases and J by 8 bases, with 15 bases between. The CDR3 is 14 residues long. CDR1 is MNHNS and CDR2 is SASEGT in the germline V gene. CDR3: CASSPGLGDEKLFF. Written as DNA, the CDR3 is TGTGCCAGCAGTCCAGGGTTGGGAGACGAAAAACTGTTTTTT.

This clone was seen only a few times. The chain uses TRBV3-1 (or the pseudogene TRBV3-2) and TRBJ2-2; D may be TRBD2 (7 bases). Per the germline V gene, CDR1 is LGHDT and CDR2 is YNNKEL (reference sequence). V was clipped by 4 bases and J by 6 bases, with 15 bases between them. This CDR3 region has 15 residues. The CDR3 coding sequence is TGTGCCAGCAGCCGTAAAGGGGGGGTCGCCGGGGAGCTGTTTTTT. Protein product: CASSRKGGVAGELFF.